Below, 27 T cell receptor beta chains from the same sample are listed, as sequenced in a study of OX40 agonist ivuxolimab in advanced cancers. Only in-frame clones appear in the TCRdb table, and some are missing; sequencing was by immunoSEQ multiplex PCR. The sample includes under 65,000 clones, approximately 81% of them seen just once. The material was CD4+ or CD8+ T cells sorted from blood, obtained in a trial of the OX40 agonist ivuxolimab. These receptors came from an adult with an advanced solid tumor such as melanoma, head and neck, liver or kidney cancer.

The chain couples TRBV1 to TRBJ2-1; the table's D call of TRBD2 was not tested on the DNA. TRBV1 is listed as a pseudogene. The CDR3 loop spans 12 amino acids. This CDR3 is CTSSLGGPSPFF. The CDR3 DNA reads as TGCACCAGCAGCCTTGGAGGACCCTCCCCGTTCTTC.

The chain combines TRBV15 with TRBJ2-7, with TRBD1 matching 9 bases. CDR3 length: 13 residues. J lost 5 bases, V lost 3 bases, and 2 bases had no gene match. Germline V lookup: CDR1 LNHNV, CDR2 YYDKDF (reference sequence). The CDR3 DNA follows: TGTGCCACCAGCAGCGACAGGGGGGACGAGCAGTACTTC. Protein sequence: CATSSDRGDEQYF.

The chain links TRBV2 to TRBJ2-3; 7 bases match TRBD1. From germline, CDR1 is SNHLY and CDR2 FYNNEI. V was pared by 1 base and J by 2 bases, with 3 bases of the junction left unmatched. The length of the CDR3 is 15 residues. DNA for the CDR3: TGTGCCAGCAGTGAAGAGGACAGGAACACAGATACGCAGTATTTT. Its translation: CASSEEDRNTDTQYF.

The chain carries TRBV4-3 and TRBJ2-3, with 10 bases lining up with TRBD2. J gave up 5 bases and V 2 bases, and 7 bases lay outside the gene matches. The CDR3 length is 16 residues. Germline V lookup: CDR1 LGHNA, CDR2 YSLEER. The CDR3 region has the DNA TGCGCCAGCAGCCAAAGTCTAGCGGGGGTGGGAGATACGCAGTATTTT. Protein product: CASSQSLAGVGDTQYF.

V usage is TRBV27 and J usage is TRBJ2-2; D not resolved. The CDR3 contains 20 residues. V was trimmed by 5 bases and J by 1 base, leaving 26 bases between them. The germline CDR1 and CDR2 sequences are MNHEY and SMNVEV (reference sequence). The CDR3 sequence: CASSLYKPGVWGENTGELFF. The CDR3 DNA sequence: TGTGCCAGCAGTCTATACAAACCAGGTGTCTGGGGTGAGAACACCGGGGAGCTGTTTTTT.

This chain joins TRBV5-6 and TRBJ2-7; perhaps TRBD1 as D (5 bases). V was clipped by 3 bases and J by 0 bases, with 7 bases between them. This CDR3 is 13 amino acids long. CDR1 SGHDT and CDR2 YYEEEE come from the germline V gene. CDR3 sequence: CASSWGGSYEQYV. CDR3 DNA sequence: TGTGCCAGCAGCTGGGGCGGCTCCTACGAGCAGTACGTC.

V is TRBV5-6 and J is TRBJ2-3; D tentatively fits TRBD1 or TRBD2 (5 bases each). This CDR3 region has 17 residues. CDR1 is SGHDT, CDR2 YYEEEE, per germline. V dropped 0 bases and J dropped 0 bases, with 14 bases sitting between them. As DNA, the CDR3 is TGTGCCAGCAGCTTGGTGAGGGGTGTCCGTAGCACAGATACGCAGTATTTT. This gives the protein CASSLVRGVRSTDTQYF.

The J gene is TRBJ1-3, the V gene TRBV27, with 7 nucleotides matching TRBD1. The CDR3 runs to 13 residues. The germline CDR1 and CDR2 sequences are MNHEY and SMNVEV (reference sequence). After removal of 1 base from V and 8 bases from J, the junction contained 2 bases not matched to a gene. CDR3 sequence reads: CASSLYRGDTIYF. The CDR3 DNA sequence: TGTGCCAGCAGTTTATACAGGGGTGACACCATATATTTT.

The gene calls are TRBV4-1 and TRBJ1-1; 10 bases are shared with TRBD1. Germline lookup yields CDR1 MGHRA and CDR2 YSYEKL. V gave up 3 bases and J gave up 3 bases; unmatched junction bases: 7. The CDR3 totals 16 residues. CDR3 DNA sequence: TGCGCCAGCAGCCACCCATATGGGACAGGGGACACTGAAGCTTTCTTT. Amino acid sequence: CASSHPYGTGDTEAFF.

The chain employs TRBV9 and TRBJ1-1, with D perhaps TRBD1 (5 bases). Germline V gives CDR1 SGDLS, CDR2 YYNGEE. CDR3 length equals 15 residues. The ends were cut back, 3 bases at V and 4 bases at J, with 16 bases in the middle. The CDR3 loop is CASSAVAGRSTEAFF. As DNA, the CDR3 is TGTGCCAGCAGCGCAGTAGCAGGGCGGAGCACTGAAGCTTTCTTT.

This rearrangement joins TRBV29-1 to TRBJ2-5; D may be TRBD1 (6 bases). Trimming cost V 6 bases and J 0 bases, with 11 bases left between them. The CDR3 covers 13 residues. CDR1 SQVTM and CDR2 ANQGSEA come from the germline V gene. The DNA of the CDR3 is TGCAGCGTCGACTGGACAGACCAAGAGACCCAGTACTTC. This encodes CSVDWTDQETQYF.

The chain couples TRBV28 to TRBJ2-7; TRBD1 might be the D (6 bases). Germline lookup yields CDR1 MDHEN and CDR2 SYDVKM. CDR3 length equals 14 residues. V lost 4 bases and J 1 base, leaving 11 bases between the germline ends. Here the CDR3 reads CASSYIGQSYEQYF. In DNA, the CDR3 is TGTGCCAGCAGTTATATTGGACAGTCCTACGAGCAGTACTTC.

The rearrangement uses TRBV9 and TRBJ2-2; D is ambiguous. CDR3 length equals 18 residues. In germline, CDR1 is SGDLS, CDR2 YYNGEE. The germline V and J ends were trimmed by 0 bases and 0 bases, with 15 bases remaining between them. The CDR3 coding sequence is TGTGCCAGCAGCGTAGATCCCAAACCCCGAACGAACACCGGGGAGCTGTTTTTT. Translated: CASSVDPKPRTNTGELFF.

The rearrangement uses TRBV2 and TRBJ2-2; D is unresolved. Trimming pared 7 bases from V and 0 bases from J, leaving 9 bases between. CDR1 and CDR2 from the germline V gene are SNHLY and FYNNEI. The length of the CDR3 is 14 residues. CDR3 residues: CASKLDPNTGELFF. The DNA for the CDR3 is TGTGCCAGCAAACTGGACCCGAACACCGGGGAGCTGTTTTTT.

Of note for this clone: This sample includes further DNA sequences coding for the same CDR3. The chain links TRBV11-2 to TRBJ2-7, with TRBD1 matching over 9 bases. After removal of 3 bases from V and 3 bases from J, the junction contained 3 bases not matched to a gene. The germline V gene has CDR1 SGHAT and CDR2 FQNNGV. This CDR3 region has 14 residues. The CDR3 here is CASSLDRGSYEQYF. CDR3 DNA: TGTGCCAGCAGCTTGGACAGGGGAAGCTACGAGCAGTACTTC.

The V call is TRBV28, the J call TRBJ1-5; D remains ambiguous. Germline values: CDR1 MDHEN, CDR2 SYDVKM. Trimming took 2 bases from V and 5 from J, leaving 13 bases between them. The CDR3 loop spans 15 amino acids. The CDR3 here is CASSLIWGSDQPQHF. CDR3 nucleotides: TGTGCCAGCAGTTTAATCTGGGGTAGTGATCAGCCCCAGCATTTT. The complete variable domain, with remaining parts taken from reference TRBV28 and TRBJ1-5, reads DVKVTQSSRYLVKRTGEKVFLECVQDMDHENMFWYRQDPGLGLRLIYFSYDVKMKEKGDIPEGYSVSREKKERFSLILESASTNQTSMYLCASSLIWGSDQPQHFGDGTRLSIL.

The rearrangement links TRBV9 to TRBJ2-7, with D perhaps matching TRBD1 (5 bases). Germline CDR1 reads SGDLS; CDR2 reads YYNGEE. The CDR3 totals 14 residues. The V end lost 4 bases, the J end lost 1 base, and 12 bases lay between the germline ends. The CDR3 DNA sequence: TGTGCCAGCAGCACCGCTCCAGGGTCCTACGAGCAGTACTTC. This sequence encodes CASSTAPGSYEQYF.

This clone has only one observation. CDR3: CASRLENTEAFF. CDR3 DNA: TGTGCCAGCAGACTAGAGAACACTGAAGCTTTCTTT. The chain combines TRBV5-5 with TRBJ1-1, with no clear D. The length of the CDR3 is 12 residues. Trimming removed 5 bases at V and 1 base at J, with 6 bases between. The V gene's germline CDR1 is SGHKS and CDR2 YYEKEE (reference sequence).

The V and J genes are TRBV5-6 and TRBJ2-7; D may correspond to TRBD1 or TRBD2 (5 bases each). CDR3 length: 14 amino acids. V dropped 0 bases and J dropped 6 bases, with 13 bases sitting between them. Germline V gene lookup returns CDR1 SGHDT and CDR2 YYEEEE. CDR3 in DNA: TGTGCCAGCAGCTTGGGGGGGTCGATCCTCGAGCAGTACTTC. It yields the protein CASSLGGSILEQYF.

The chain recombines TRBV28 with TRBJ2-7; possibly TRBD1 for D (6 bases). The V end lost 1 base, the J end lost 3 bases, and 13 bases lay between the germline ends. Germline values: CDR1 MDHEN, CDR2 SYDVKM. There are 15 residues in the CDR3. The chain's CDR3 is CASSLYGQNLYEQYF. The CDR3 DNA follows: TGTGCCAGCAGTTTATACGGACAGAACCTCTACGAGCAGTACTTC.

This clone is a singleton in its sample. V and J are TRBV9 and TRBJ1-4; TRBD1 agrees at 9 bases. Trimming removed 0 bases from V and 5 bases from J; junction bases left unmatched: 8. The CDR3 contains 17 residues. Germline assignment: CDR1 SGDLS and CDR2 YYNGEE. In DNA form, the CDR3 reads TGTGCCAGCAGCGTAGGACAGGGGGTCCTCTTAAATGAAAAACTGTTTTTT. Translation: CASSVGQGVLLNEKLFF.

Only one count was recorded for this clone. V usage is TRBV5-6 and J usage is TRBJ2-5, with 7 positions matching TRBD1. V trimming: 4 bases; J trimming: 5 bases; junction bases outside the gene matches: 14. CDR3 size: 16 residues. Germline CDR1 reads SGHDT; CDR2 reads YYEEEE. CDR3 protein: CASSPFPTGLGETQYF. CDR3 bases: TGTGCCAGCAGCCCCTTCCCGACAGGGCTCGGGGAGACCCAGTACTTC.

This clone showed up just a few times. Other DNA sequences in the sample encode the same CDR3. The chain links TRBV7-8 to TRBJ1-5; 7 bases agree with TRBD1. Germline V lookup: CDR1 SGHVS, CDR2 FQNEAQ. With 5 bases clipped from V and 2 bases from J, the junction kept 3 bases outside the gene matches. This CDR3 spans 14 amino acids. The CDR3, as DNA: TGTGCCAGCAGCCCTGGGACAGGCAATCAGCCCCAGCATTTT. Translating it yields CASSPGTGNQPQHF.

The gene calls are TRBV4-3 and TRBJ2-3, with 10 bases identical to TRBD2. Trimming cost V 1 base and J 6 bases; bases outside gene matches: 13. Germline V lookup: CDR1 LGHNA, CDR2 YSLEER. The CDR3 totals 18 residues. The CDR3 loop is CASSQVFSGGSPPDTQYF. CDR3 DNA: TGCGCCAGCAGCCAAGTATTTAGCGGGGGGTCCCCGCCGGATACGCAGTATTTT.

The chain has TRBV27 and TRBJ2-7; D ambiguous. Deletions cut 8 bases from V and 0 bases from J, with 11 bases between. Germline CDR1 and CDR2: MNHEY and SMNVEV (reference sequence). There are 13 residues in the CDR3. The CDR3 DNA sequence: TGTGCCAGCGGCACAACAAACTCCTACGAGCAGTACTTC. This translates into CASGTTNSYEQYF.

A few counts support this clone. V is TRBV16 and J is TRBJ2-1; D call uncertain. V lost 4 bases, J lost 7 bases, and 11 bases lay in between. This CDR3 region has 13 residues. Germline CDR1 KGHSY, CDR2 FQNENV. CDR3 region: CASSLTAWNEQFF. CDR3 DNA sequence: TGTGCCAGCAGCCTCACTGCGTGGAATGAGCAGTTCTTC.

Written as DNA, the CDR3 is TGCGCCAGCAGCTTGGCCCCTGAGGGCTATGGCTACACCTTC. Translation gives CASSLAPEGYGYTF. The chain is built from TRBV5-1 and TRBJ1-2, with D uncertain. The CDR3 is made up of 14 amino acids. Trimming left V 0 bases short and J 4 bases short, with 10 bases between. CDR1 and CDR2 (germline): SGHRS, YFSETQ. The complete variable domain, with remaining parts taken from reference TRBV5-1 and TRBJ1-2, reads KAGVTQTPRYLIKTRGQQVTLSCSPISGHRSVSWYQQTPGQGLQFLFEYFSETQRNKGNFPGRFSGRQFSNSRSEMNVSTLELGDSALYLCASSLAPEGYGYTFGSGTRLTVV.